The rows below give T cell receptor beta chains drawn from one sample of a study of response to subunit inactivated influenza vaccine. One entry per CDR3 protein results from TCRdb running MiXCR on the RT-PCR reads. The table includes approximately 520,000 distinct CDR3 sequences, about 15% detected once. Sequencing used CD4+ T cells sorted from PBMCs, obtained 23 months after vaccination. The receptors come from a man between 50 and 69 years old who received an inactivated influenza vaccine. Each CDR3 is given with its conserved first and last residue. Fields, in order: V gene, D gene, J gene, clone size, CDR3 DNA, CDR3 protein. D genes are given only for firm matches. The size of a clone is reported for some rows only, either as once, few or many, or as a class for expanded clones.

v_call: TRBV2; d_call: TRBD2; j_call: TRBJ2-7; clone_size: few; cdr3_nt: TGTGCCAGCATGAGGGACTACGGCGAGCAGTACTTC; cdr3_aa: CASMRDYGEQYF
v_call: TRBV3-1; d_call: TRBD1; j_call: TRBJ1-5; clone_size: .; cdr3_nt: TGTGCCAGCAGCCAGAGGGGGCATGGCAATCAGCCCCAGCATTTT; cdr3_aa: CASSQRGHGNQPQHF
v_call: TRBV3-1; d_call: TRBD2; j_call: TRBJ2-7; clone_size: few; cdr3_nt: TGTGCCAGCAGCCAGATTAGCGGGAGTGGCTACGAGCAGTACTTC; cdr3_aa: CASSQISGSGYEQYF
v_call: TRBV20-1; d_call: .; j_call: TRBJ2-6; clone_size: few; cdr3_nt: TGCAGTGCTAGAGATCCTCTACAGGGTCATCACTCTGGGGCCAACGTCCTGACTTTC; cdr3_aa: CSARDPLQGHHSGANVLTF
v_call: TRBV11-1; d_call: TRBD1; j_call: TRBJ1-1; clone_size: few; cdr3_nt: TGTGCCAGCAGCCCTAAGACAGGGAAGAGGACTGAAGCTTTCTTT; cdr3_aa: CASSPKTGKRTEAFF
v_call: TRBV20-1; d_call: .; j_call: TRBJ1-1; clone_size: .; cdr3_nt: TGCAGTGCTTCCACTCGGTCGAACACTGAAGCTTTCTTT; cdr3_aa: CSASTRSNTEAFF
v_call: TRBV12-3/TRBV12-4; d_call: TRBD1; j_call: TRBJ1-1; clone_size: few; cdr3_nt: TGTGCCAGCAGTACCGGGACAGGGCTTTCTACTGAAGCTTTCTTT; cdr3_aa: CASSTGTGLSTEAFF
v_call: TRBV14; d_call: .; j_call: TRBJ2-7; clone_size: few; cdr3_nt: TGTGCCAGCAGCCCCCAAAGAACCTACGAGCAGTACTTC; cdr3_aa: CASSPQRTYEQYF
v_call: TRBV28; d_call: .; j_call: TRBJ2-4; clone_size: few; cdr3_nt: TGTGCCAGCCGAGGAAGCAGAATAGCCAAAAACATTCAGTACTTC; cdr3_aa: CASRGSRIAKNIQYF
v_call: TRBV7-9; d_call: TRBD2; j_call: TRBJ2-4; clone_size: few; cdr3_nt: TGTGCCAGCAGTTTAGCGGGATCAGCCAAAAACATTCAGTACTTC; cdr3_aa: CASSLAGSAKNIQYF
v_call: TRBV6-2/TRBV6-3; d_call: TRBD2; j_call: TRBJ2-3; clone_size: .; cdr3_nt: TGTGCCAGCATCCACCCGGGGGGAGATACGCAGTATTTT; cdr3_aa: CASIHPGGDTQYF
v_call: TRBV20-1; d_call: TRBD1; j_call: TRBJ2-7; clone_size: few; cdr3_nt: TGCAGTGCTTGGGACAGGGGGGGCTACGAGCAGTACTTC; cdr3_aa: CSAWDRGGYEQYF
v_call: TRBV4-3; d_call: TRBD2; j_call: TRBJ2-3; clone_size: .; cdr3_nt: TGCGCCAGCAGCCAAGCTAGCGGGGGGGCTTTTGGCACAGATACGCAGTATTTT; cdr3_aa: CASSQASGGAFGTDTQYF
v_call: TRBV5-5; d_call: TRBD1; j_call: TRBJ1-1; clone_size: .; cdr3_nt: TGTGCCAGCAGCCGATCCCCAGACAGGGACGCTGAAGCTTTCTTT; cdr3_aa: CASSRSPDRDAEAFF
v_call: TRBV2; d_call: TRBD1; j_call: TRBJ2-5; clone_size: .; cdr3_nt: TGTGCCAGCAGTCAAGGACAGGGCGTAACAGAGACCCAGTACTTC; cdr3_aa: CASSQGQGVTETQYF
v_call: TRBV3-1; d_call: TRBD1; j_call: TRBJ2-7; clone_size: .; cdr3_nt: TGTGCCAGCAGCCAAGGTCGACAGGGTTACACAATCTACGAGCAGTACTTC; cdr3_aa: CASSQGRQGYTIYEQYF
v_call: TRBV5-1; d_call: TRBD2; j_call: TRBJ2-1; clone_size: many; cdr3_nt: TGCGCCAGCAGCACGGGAGGATCTTCATCGAGGGACAATGAGCAGTTCTTC; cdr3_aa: CASSTGGSSSRDNEQFF
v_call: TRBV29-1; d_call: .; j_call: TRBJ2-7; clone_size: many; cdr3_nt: TGCAGCGTTGCATTCTTCTCCTACGAGCAGTACTTC; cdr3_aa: CSVAFFSYEQYF
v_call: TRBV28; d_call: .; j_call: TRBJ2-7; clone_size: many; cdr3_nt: TGTGCCAGCAGTGGGTATGGGACTTCCTACGAGCAGTACTTC; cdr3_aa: CASSGYGTSYEQYF
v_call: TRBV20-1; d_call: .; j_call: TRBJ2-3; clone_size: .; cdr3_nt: TGCAGTGCTAGGAACCAGAACACAGATACGCAGTATTTT; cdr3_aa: CSARNQNTDTQYF